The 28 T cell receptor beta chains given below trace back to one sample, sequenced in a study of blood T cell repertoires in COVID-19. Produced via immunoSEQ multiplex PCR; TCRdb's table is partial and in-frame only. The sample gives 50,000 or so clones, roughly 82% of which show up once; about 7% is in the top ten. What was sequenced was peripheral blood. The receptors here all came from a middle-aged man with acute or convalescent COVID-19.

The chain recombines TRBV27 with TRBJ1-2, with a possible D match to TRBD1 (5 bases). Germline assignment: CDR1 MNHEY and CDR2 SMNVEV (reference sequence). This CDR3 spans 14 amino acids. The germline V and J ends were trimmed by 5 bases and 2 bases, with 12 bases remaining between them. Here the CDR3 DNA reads TGTGCCAGCAGTACTCTAACAGGAAACTATGGCTACACCTTC. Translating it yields CASSTLTGNYGYTF.

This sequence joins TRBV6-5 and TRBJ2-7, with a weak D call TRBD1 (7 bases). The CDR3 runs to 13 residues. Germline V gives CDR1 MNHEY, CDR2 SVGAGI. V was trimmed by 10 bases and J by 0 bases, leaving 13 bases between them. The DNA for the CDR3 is TGTGCCACCTGGGGGGACAGCTCCTACGAGCAGTACTTC. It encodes CATWGDSSYEQYF.

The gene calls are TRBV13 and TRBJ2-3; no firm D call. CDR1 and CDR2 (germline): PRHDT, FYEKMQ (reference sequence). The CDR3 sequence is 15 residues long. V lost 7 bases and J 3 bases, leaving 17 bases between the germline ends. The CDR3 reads CASTLSPPWTDTQYF. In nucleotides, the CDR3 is TGTGCCAGCACCCTAAGCCCCCCCTGGACAGATACGCAGTATTTT.

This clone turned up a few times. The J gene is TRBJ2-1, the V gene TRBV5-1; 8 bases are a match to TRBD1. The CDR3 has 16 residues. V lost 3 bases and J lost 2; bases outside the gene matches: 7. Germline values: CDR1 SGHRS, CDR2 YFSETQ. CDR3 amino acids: CASSSQTGATYNEQFF. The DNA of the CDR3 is TGCGCCAGCAGCTCCCAGACAGGGGCGACCTACAATGAGCAGTTCTTC.

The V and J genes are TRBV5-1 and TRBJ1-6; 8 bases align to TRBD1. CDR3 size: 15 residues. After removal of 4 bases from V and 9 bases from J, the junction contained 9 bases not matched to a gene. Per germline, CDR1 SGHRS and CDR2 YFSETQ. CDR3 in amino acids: CASSLTGGSGSPLHF. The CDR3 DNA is TGCGCCAGCAGCCTCACAGGGGGAAGTGGTTCACCCCTCCACTTT.

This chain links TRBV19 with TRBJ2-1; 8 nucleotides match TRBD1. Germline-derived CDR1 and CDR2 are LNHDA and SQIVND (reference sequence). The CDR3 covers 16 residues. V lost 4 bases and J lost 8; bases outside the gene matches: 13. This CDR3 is CASSTATGARAYEQFF. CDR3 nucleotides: TGTGCCAGTAGTACGGCGACAGGGGCCCGCGCCTATGAGCAGTTCTTC.

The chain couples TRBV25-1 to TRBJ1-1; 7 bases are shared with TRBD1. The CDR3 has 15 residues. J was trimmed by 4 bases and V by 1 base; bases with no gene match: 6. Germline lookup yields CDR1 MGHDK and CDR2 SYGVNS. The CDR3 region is CASSELGGGGTEAFF. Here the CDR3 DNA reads TGTGCCAGCAGTGAATTAGGAGGGGGCGGCACTGAAGCTTTCTTT.

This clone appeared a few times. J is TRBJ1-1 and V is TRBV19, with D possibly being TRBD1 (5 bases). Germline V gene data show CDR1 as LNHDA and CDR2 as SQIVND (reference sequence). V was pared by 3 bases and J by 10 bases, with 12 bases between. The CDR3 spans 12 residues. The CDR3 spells CASSILFRGAFF. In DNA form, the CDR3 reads TGTGCCAGTAGTATTCTCTTTAGGGGAGCTTTCTTT.

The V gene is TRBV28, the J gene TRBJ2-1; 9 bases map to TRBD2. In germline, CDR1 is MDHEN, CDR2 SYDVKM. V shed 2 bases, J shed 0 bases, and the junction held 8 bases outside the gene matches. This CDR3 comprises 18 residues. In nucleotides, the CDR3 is TGTGCCAGCAGTTTAGGCGGGGGGGCCCTCTTCTCCTACAATGAGCAGTTCTTC. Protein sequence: CASSLGGGALFSYNEQFF.

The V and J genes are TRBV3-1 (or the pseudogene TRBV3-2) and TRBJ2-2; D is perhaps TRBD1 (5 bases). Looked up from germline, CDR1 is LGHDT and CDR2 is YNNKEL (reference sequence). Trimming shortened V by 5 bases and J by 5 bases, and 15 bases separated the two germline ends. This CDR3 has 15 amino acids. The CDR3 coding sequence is TGTGCCAGCAGCGGACGCAGGGTTTTAACCGGGGAGCTGTTTTTT. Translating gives CASSGRRVLTGELFF.

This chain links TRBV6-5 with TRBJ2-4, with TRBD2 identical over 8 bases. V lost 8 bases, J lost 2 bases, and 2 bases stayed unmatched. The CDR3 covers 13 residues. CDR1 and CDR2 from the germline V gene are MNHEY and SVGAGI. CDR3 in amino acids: CASPGGTKNIQYF. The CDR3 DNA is TGTGCCAGCCCGGGGGGGACCAAAAACATTCAGTACTTC.

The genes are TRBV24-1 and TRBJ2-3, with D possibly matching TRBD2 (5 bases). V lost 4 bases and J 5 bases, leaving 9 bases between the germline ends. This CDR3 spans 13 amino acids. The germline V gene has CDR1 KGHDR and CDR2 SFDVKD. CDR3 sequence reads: CATSDYSGDTQYF. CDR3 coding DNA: TGTGCCACCAGTGACTACAGCGGAGATACGCAGTATTTT.

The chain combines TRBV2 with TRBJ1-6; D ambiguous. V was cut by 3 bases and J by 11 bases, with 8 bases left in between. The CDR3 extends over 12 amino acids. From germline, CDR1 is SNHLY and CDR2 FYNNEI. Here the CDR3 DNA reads TGTGCCAGCAGTGATCCCCAAACACCCCTCCACTTT. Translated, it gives CASSDPQTPLHF.

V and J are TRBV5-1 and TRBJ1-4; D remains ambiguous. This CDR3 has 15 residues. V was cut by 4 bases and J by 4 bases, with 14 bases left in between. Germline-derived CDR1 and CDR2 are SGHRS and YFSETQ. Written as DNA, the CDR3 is TGCGCCAGCAGCGACGTCTCCGGGAATAATGAAAAACTGTTTTTT. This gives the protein CASSDVSGNNEKLFF. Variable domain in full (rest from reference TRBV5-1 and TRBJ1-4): KAGVTQTPRYLIKTRGQQVTLSCSPISGHRSVSWYQQTPGQGLQFLFEYFSETQRNKGNFPGRFSGRQFSNSRSEMNVSTLELGDSALYLCASSDVSGNNEKLFFGSGTQLSVL.

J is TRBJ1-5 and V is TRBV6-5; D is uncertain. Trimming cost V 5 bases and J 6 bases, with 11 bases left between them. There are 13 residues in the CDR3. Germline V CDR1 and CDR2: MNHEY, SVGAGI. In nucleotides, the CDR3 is TGTGCCAGCAGTATAACAGTATTTCAGCCCCAGCATTTT. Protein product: CASSITVFQPQHF.

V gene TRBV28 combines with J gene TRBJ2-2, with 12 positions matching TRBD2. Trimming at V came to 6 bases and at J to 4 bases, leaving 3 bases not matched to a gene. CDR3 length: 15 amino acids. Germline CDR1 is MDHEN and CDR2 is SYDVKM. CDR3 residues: CASRPGLAGTGELFF. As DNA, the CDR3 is TGTGCCAGCAGACCGGGACTAGCGGGCACCGGGGAGCTGTTTTTT.

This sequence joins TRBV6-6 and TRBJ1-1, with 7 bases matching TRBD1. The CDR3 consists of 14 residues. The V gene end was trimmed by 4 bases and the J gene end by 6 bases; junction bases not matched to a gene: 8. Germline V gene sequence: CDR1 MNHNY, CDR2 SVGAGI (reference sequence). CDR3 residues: CASSFGQAPSEAFF. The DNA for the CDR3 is TGTGCCAGCAGTTTTGGACAGGCACCCTCTGAAGCTTTCTTT.

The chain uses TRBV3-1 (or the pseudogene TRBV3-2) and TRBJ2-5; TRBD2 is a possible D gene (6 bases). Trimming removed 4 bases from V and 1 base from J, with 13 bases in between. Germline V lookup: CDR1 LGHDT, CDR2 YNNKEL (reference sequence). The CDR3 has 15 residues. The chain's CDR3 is CASSPFRDSQETQYF. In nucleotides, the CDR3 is TGTGCCAGCAGCCCGTTTAGGGACTCCCAAGAGACCCAGTACTTC.

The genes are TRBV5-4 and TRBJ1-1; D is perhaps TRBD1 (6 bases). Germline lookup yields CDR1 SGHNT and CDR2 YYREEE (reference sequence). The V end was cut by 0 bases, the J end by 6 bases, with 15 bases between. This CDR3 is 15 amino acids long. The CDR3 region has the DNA TGTGCCAGCAGCTTGGAGGGCAGGGGTAAGGCTGAAGCTTTCTTT. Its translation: CASSLEGRGKAEAFF. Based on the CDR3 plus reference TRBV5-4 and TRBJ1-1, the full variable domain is ETGVTQSPTHLIKTRGQQVTLRCSSQSGHNTVSWYQQALGQGPQFIFQYYREEENGRGNFPPRFSGLQFPNYSSELNVNALELDDSALYLCASSLEGRGKAEAFFGQGTRLTVV.

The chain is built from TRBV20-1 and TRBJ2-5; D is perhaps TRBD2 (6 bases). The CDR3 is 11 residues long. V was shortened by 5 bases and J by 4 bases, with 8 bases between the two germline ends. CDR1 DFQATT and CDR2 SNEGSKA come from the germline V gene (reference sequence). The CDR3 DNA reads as TGCAGTGCTGGGACTTCAGAGACCCAGTACTTC. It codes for CSAGTSETQYF.

The DNA for the CDR3 is TGCGCCAGCAGCTCGGGCCTACGAGGGGGCGGCTACACCTTC. Its translation is CASSSGLRGGGYTF. The rearrangement links TRBV5-1 to TRBJ1-2; TRBD1 aligns across 7 bases. V shed 3 bases, J shed 8 bases, and the junction held 10 bases outside the gene matches. The CDR3 covers 14 residues. Germline lookup yields CDR1 SGHRS and CDR2 YFSETQ.

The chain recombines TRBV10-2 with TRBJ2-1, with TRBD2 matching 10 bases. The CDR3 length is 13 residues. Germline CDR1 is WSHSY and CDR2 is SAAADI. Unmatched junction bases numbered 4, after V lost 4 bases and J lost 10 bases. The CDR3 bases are TGCGCCAGCAGTGCTCAAGCGGGGGGGGAGCAGTTCTTC. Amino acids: CASSAQAGGEQFF.

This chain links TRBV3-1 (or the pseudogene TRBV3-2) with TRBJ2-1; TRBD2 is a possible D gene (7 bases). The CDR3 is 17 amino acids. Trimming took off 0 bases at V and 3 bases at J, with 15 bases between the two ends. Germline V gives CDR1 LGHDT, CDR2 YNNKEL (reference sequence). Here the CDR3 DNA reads TGTGCCAGCAGCCAAGAAGAGGCGGGGGCCTACTACAATGAGCAGTTCTTC. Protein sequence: CASSQEEAGAYYNEQFF.

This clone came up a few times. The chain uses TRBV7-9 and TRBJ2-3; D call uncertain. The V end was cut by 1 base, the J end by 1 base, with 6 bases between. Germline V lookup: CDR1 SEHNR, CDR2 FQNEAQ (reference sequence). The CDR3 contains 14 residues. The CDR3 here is CASSLGEGTDTQYF. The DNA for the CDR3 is TGTGCCAGCAGCTTAGGTGAGGGCACAGATACGCAGTATTTT.

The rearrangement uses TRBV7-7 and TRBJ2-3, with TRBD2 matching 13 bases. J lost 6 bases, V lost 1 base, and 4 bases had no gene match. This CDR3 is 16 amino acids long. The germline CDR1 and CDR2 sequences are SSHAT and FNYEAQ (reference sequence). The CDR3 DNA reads TGTGCCAGCAGCTTAGGCGGGACTAGCGGGGAGGATACGCAGTATTTT. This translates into CASSLGGTSGEDTQYF.

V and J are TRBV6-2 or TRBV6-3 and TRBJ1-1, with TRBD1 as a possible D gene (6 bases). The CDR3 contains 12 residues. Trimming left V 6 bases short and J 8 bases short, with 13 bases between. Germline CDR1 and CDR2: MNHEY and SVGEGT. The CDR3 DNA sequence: TGTGCCAGCAGCTCCTTCGACAGGGAAGCTTTCTTT. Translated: CASSSFDREAFF.

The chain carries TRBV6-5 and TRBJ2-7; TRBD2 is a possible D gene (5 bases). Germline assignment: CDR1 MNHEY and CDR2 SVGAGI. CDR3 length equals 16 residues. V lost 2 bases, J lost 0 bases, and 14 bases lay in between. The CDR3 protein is CASSYLGRGGSYEQYF. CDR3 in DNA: TGTGCCAGCAGTTACCTGGGCCGGGGTGGCTCCTACGAGCAGTACTTC.

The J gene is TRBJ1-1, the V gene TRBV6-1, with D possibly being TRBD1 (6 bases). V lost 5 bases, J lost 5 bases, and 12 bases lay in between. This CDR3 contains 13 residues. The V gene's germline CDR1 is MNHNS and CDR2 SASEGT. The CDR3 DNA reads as TGTGCCAGCAGTCAGGGGCTGGGGACTGAAGCTTTCTTT. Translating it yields CASSQGLGTEAFF.